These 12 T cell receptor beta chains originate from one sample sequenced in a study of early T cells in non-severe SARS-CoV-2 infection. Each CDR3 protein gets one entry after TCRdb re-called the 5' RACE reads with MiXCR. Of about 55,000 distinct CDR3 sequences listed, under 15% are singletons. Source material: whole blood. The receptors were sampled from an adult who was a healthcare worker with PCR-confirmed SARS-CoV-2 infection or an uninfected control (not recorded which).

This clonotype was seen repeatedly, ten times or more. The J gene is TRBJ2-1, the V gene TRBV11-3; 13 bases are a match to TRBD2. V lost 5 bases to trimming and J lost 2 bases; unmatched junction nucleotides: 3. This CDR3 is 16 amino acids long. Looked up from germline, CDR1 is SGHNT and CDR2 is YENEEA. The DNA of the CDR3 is TGTGCCAGCAGCCCGACTAGCGGGAGGACCTACAATGAGCAGTTCTTC. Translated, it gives CASSPTSGRTYNEQFF.

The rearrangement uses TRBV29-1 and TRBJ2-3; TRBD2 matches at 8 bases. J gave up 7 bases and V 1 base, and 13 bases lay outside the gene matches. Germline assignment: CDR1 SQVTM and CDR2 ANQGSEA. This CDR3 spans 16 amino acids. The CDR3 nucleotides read TGCAGCGTTGAAGGAGGGGGACTAGAGAGGGTATATACGCAGTATTTT. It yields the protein CSVEGGGLERVYTQYF.

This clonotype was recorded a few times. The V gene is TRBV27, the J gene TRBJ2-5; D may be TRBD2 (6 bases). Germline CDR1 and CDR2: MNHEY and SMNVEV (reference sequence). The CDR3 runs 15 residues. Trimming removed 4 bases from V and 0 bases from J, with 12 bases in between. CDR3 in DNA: TGTGCCAGCAGTTGGGGACTTATGTACCAAGAGACCCAGTACTTC. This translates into CASSWGLMYQETQYF.

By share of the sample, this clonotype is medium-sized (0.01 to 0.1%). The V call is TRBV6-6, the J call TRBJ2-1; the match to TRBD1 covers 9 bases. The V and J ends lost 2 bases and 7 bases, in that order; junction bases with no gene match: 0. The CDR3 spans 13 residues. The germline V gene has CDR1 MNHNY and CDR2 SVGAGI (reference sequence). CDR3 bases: TGTGCCAGCAGTTACGGACAGGGGAATGAGCAGTTCTTC. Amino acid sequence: CASSYGQGNEQFF.

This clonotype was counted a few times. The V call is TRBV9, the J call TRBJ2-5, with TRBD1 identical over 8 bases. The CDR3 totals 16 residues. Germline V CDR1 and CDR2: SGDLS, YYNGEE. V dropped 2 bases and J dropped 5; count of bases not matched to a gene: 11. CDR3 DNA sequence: TGTGCCAGCAGCGTGCGTGGGGACAGGACCAGGGAGACCCAGTACTTC. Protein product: CASSVRGDRTRETQYF. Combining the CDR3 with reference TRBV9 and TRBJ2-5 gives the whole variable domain DSGVTQTPKHLITATGQRVTLRCSPRSGDLSVYWYQQSLDQGLQFLIQYYNGEERAKGNILERFSAQQFPDLHSELNLSSLELGDSALYFCASSVRGDRTRETQYFGPGTRLLVL.

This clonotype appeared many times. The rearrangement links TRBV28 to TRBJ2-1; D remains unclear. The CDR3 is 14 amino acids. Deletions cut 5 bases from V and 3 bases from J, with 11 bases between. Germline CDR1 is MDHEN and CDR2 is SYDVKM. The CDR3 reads CASSTATLYNEQFF. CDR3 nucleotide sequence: TGTGCCAGCAGTACCGCCACCCTCTACAATGAGCAGTTCTTC.

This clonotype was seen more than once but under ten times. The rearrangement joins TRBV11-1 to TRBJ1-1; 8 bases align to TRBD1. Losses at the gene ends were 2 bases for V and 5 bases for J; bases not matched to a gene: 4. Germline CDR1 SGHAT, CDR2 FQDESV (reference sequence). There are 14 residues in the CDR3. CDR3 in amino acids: CASSLRRTGTEAFF. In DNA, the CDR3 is TGTGCCAGCAGCTTAAGGCGGACAGGGACTGAAGCTTTCTTT.

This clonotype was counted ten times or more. CDR3 in DNA: TGTGCCAGTAGTGCGGTCCTCACAGATACGCAGTATTTT. Its protein product is CASSAVLTDTQYF. The chain employs TRBV19 and TRBJ2-3; D not resolved. There are 13 residues in the CDR3. Per the germline V gene, CDR1 is LNHDA and CDR2 is SQIVND (reference sequence). V lost 5 bases and J 2 bases, leaving 8 bases between the germline ends.

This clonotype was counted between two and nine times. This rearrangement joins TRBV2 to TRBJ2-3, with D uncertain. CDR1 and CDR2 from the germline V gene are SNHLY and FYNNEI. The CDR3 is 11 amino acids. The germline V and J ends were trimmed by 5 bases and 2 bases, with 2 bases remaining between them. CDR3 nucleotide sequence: TGTGCCAGCAGTAACACAGATACGCAGTATTTT. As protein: CASSNTDTQYF. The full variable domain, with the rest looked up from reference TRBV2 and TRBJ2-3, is EPEVTQTPSHQVTQMGQEVILRCVPISNHLYFYWYRQILGQKVEFLVSFYNNEISEKSEIFDDQFSVERPDGSNFTLKIRSTKLEDSAMYFCASSNTDTQYFGPGTRLTVL.

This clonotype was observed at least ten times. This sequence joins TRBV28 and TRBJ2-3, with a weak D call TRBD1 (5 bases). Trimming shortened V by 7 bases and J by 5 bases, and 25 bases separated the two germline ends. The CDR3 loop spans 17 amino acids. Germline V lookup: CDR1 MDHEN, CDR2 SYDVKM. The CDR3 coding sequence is TGTGCCAGCAATATACCCGGTGGGGTTCGAGGACAAGATACGCAGTATTTT. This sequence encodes CASNIPGGVRGQDTQYF. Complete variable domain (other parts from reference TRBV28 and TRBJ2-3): DVKVTQSSRYLVKRTGEKVFLECVQDMDHENMFWYRQDPGLGLRLIYFSYDVKMKEKGDIPEGYSVSREKKERFSLILESASTNQTSMYLCASNIPGGVRGQDTQYFGPGTRLTVL.

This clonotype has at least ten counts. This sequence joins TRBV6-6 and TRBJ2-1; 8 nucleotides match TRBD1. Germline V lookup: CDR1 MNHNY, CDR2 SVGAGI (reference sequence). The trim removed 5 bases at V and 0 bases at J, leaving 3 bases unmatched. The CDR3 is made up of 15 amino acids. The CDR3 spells CASSTQGASYNEQFF. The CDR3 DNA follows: TGTGCCAGCAGTACGCAGGGGGCCTCCTACAATGAGCAGTTCTTC.

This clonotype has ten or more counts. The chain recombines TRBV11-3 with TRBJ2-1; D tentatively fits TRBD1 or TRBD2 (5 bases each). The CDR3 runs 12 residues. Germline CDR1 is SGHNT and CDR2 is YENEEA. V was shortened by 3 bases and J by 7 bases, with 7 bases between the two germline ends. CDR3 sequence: CASSFRENEQFF. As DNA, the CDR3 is TGTGCCAGCAGCTTCAGGGAGAATGAGCAGTTCTTC.